These T cell receptor beta chains were read from a single sample in a study of PD-L1 blockade in urothelial cancer. Assay: immunoSEQ multiplex PCR; the TCRdb copy retains only in-frame clones and omits some. This repertoire shows about 51,000 clones, 70% to 90% found once; its top ten account for more than 15%. The material was PBMCs, obtained around atezolizumab (anti-PD-L1) treatment. The receptor source for this set is a man aged 55 to 70 with urothelial cancer. Both conserved end residues are part of each CDR3. D genes are given only for firm matches. Some rows mark clone size as missing; the rest say once, few, many or name a class of expanded clone.

j_gene | abundance | d_gene | v_gene | CDR3nt | CDR3aa
TRBJ1-4 | . | TRBD1 | TRBV4-1 | TGCGCCAGCAGCTTCCGGACAGGGGGGACAACTAATGAAAAACTGTTTTTT | CASSFRTGGTTNEKLFF
TRBJ1-1 | . | . | TRBV6-5 | TGTGCCAGCAGTCCCCTGACAGGAGCCGACACTGAAGCTTTCTTT | CASSPLTGADTEAFF
TRBJ2-5 | few | . | TRBV15 | TGTGCCACCAGCAGCTCAAGGGGTCGGGAGACCCAGTACTTC | CATSSSRGRETQYF
TRBJ2-3 | . | . | TRBV2 | TGTGCCAGCAGTGAAGGAGGATCAGATACGCAGTATTTT | CASSEGGSDTQYF
TRBJ2-3 | . | TRBD1 | TRBV7-9 | TGTGCCAGCAGCCCCGACAGGGGGTTTACAGATACGCAGTATTTT | CASSPDRGFTDTQYF
TRBJ2-7 | . | TRBD1 | TRBV19 | TGTGCCAGTAGTCCGTCGACACCGGGACAGATATTCTACGAGCAGTACTTC | CASSPSTPGQIFYEQYF
TRBJ2-4 | . | . | TRBV6-1 | TGTGCCAGCTTGGGGGGACTAGCCAAAAACATTCAGTACTTC | CASLGGLAKNIQYF
TRBJ2-5 | . | TRBD1 | TRBV7-3 | TGTGCCAGCAGCCTGCCGAACAGGGGGAGGGAGACCCAGTACTTC | CASSLPNRGRETQYF
TRBJ2-7 | . | . | TRBV2 | TGTGCCAGCACTCGCGAGGGAAGGGTGGACGAGCAGTACTTC | CASTREGRVDEQYF
TRBJ1-6 | few | . | TRBV18 | TGTGCCAGCTCCCCATCTTATAATTCACCCCTCCACTTT | CASSPSYNSPLHF
TRBJ2-7 | . | TRBD1 | TRBV4-3 | TGCGCCAGCAGCCAAGGGACAGGCGCTTGGGAGCAGTACTTC | CASSQGTGAWEQYF
TRBJ2-1 | . | TRBD2 | TRBV7-2 | TGTGCCAGCAGTTCGGCCGGGAGGAGGGCTTATGAGCAGTTCTTC | CASSSAGRRAYEQFF
TRBJ1-2 | . | . | TRBV7-9 | TGTGCCAGCAGCCTCAGGGGCGCGGACTATGGCTACACCTTC | CASSLRGADYGYTF
TRBJ1-3 | . | . | TRBV11-1 | TGTGCCAGCAGCTTAGTAGCACCATCTGGAAACACCATATATTTT | CASSLVAPSGNTIYF
TRBJ2-7 | . | TRBD1 | TRBV27 | TGTGCCAGCAGTTTTTGGACAGGGGTAGGATACGAGCAGTACTTC | CASSFWTGVGYEQYF
TRBJ2-3 | . | . | TRBV11-3 | TGTGCCAGCAGTCTAACTAGATCCACAGATACGCAGTATTTT | CASSLTRSTDTQYF
TRBJ2-1 | . | TRBD2 | TRBV7-3 | TGTGCCAGCAGCTTAAGACTAGCGGGGGGGAGTGATGAGCAGTTCTTC | CASSLRLAGGSDEQFF
TRBJ2-3 | . | TRBD1 | TRBV25-1 | TGTGCCAGCAGTGAGTTGACAGGGAGCACAGATACGCAGTATTTT | CASSELTGSTDTQYF
TRBJ1-2 | . | TRBD1 | TRBV7-2 | TGTGCCAGCAGCTTAGATGGGACAGGGGGCTTCTATGGCTACACCTTC | CASSLDGTGGFYGYTF
TRBJ2-7 | . | . | TRBV4-2 | TGTGCCAGCAGCCAATCCCTGGAGGAGGGCTACGAGCAGTACTTC | CASSQSLEEGYEQYF